The 18 T cell receptor beta chains in this list originate from one sample, sequenced in a study of shared T cell receptors in the human thymus. Method: immunoSEQ multiplex PCR; TCRdb's copy keeps in-frame clones and lacks some. The data contain hundreds of thousands of clones, approximately 88% of them seen just once; the ten biggest clones take up 0.0095% to 0.013%. The same sample was also used in a study of human thymus T cells.

Sequencing was done on a sample of thymocytes. These receptors were taken from a boy under two years old with a congenital heart defect.

The chain is built from TRBV4-1 and TRBJ2-7; 7 positions match TRBD2. The junction had 2 bases not matched to a gene; V was cut back by 8 bases and J by 7 bases. The germline V gene has CDR1 MGHRA and CDR2 YSYEKL. This CDR3 comprises 10 residues. CDR3 coding DNA: TGCGCCAGCGGGGGGGAAGAGCAGTACTTC. Its protein product is CASGGEEQYF.

The chain combines TRBV11-3 with TRBJ2-7, with D maybe TRBD1 (5 bases). With 5 bases removed from V and 3 bases from J, the gap between germline ends came to 20 bases. This CDR3 contains 16 residues. The germline gives CDR1 SGHNT, CDR2 YENEEA. Written as DNA, the CDR3 is TGTGCCAGCAGCACCCGCGGTGGGGCCCCGCACTACGAGCAGTACTTC. As protein: CASSTRGGAPHYEQYF.

The V call is TRBV30, the J call TRBJ2-2, with no clear D. Trimming cost V 1 base and J 6 bases, with 6 bases left between them. The CDR3 totals 12 residues. Germline V gene data show CDR1 as GTSNPN and CDR2 as SVGIG (reference sequence). The CDR3 DNA sequence: TGTGCCTGGAGTGGACTCTCCGGGGAGCTGTTTTTT. Protein: CAWSGLSGELFF.

J is TRBJ2-3 and V is TRBV4-1; unclear D gene. The CDR3 is made up of 19 amino acids. Deletions cut 1 base from V and 1 base from J, with 21 bases between. Per germline, CDR1 MGHRA and CDR2 YSYEKL. The CDR3 bases are TGCGCCAGCAGCCAAGTAAAGCGTCCAACAAAACCGGGCACAGATACGCAGTATTTT. Protein product: CASSQVKRPTKPGTDTQYF.

This chain uses TRBV28 with TRBJ1-2; 8 positions match TRBD1. The CDR3 is made up of 15 amino acids. CDR1 is MDHEN, CDR2 SYDVKM, per germline. J was trimmed by 7 bases and V by 3 bases; bases with no gene match: 10. The CDR3: CASSLSGQEGSGYTF. The CDR3 DNA reads TGTGCCAGCAGTTTGTCGGGACAGGAGGGGAGTGGCTACACCTTC.

The CDR3 spells CARSQCGVPLNQPQHF. DNA of the CDR3: TGTGCCAGAAGCCAGTGCGGGGTACCCCTTAATCAGCCCCAGCATTTT. V and J are TRBV5-3 and TRBJ1-5; D gene ambiguous. TRBV5-3 is known as an ORF, though its function is uncertain. There are 16 residues in the CDR3. Trimming shortened V by 4 bases and J by 4 bases, and 18 bases separated the two germline ends.

The genes are TRBV20-1 and TRBJ1-2; D remains unclear. The germline V and J ends were trimmed by 3 bases and 7 bases, with 9 bases remaining between them. Germline CDR1 DFQATT, CDR2 SNEGSKA (reference sequence). The CDR3 runs to 11 residues. The CDR3 sequence is CSASVECGYTF. For the CDR3, the DNA is TGCAGTGCTAGCGTCGAGTGTGGCTACACCTTC.

Comment on this clone: This specimen includes other DNA sequences encoding the same CDR3. The V and J genes are TRBV9 and TRBJ2-1; tentatively, D is TRBD2 (5 bases). With 1 base removed from V and 0 bases from J, the gap between germline ends came to 8 bases. Germline lookup yields CDR1 SGDLS and CDR2 YYNGEE. The CDR3 has 15 residues. The CDR3 nucleotides are TGTGCCAGCAGCGTAAGCGGTAGCTCCTACAATGAGCAGTTCTTC. Its protein is CASSVSGSSYNEQFF.

This chain links TRBV10-2 with TRBJ2-1, with TRBD2 matching 12 bases. CDR3 length: 18 amino acids. V shed 7 bases and J 4 bases; nucleotides not matched to a gene: 14. Germline-derived CDR1 and CDR2 are WSHSY and SAAADI. Here the CDR3 reads CASTQGLAGGTAYNEQFF. The CDR3 bases are TGCGCCAGCACACAAGGGCTAGCGGGAGGGACGGCGTACAATGAGCAGTTCTTC.

The chain links TRBV5-6 to TRBJ2-2; D is perhaps TRBD1 (7 bases). Germline lookup yields CDR1 SGHDT and CDR2 YYEEEE. Trimming took 3 bases from V and 3 from J, leaving 18 bases between them. The length of the CDR3 is 17 residues. CDR3 DNA sequence: TGTGCCAGCAGCTCATCACGGCGGGGACAGCACACCGGGGAGCTGTTTTTT. Translating gives CASSSSRRGQHTGELFF.

The chain has TRBV27 and TRBJ2-1; 10 nucleotides agree with TRBD2. This CDR3 spans 16 amino acids. CDR1 is MNHEY and CDR2 is SMNVEV in the germline V gene (reference sequence). With V trimmed by 2 bases and J by 5 bases, 6 bases remained unmatched. DNA of the CDR3: TGTGCCAGCAGTTTAGGTCCGCTAGCGGGAGACAATGAGCAGTTCTTC. This sequence encodes CASSLGPLAGDNEQFF.

This CDR3 is CSVLLRVNYGYTF. As DNA, the CDR3 is TGCAGCGTCCTTCTACGGGTTAACTATGGCTACACCTTC. The chain links TRBV29-1 to TRBJ1-2; D is unclear. CDR1 is SQVTM, CDR2 ANQGSEA, per germline. V shed 6 bases and J shed 1 base, with 12 bases lying between them. The CDR3 has 13 amino acids.

V and J are TRBV5-1 and TRBJ2-1, with TRBD1 matching 7 bases. This CDR3 comprises 17 residues. The V and J ends lost 3 bases and 4 bases, in that order; junction bases with no gene match: 13. Germline CDR1 reads SGHRS; CDR2 reads YFSETQ. The CDR3 nucleotides are TGCGCCAGCAGCTCCACAGGGGCCCGGAATAATTACAATGAGCAGTTCTTC. Protein product: CASSSTGARNNYNEQFF. The complete variable domain, with remaining parts taken from reference TRBV5-1 and TRBJ2-1, reads KAGVTQTPRYLIKTRGQQVTLSCSPISGHRSVSWYQQTPGQGLQFLFEYFSETQRNKGNFPGRFSGRQFSNSRSEMNVSTLELGDSALYLCASSSTGARNNYNEQFFGPGTRLTVL.

This clone was picked up a small number of times. V is TRBV5-1 and J is TRBJ2-2; TRBD2 agrees at 10 bases. The V and J ends lost 0 bases and 0 bases, in that order; junction bases with no gene match: 5. Germline CDR1 and CDR2: SGHRS and YFSETQ. The CDR3 consists of 18 residues. The DNA of the CDR3 is TGCGCCAGCAGCTTGGTTCGGCTAGCGGGAGCGAACACCGGGGAGCTGTTTTTT. Protein: CASSLVRLAGANTGELFF.

V gene TRBV2 combines with J gene TRBJ2-3, with D possibly matching TRBD2 (6 bases). CDR3 length: 11 residues. V dropped 7 bases and J dropped 14 bases, with 16 bases sitting between them. Germline lookup yields CDR1 SNHLY and CDR2 FYNNEI. The CDR3 nucleotides are TGTGCCAGCACCGGACTACCAATTTGGTATTTT. Translating it yields CASTGLPIWYF.

The chain is built from TRBV14 and TRBJ2-7, with a weak D call TRBD1 (7 bases). This CDR3 spans 15 amino acids. Trimming shortened V by 1 base and J by 3 bases, and 13 bases separated the two germline ends. Germline-derived CDR1 and CDR2 are SGHDN and FVKESK. The CDR3 reads CASSQAGGTDYEQYF. CDR3 DNA sequence: TGTGCCAGCAGCCAAGCGGGCGGGACAGACTACGAGCAGTACTTC.

The genes are TRBV5-1 and TRBJ2-3, with 14 bases lining up with TRBD2. The V segment lost 3 bases and the J segment 0 bases; nucleotides outside the gene matches: 9. From germline, CDR1 is SGHRS and CDR2 YFSETQ. The CDR3 length is 19 residues. The CDR3 DNA is TGCGCCAGCAGCTACCGACTTGGACTAGCGGGAGGAAGCACAGATACGCAGTATTTT. Translation gives CASSYRLGLAGGSTDTQYF.

This clone was picked up one time. The genes are TRBV6-5 and TRBJ2-7; D call uncertain. The V end lost 0 bases, the J end lost 3 bases, and 15 bases lay between the germline ends. The CDR3 totals 16 residues. Per germline, CDR1 MNHEY and CDR2 SVGAGI. The CDR3 bases are TGTGCCAGCAGTTACTCGATATTTACACAGAACTACGAGCAGTACTTC. It yields the protein CASSYSIFTQNYEQYF.